The clone carrying this T cell receptor (beta chain) was seen just once. What it recognizes is unknown. These data come from a study of tumor and adjacent non-tumor tissue in lung cancer. About the study: Patients were aged about 30 to 80, nine to eleven men and 4 to 6 women, stage I to III. Study results and caveats: Normal lung showed higher cumulative top 100 clone frequency than tumor.

TCRbeta libraries were built with three rounds of nested PCR, modified from ARM-PCR. TCRdb independently ran MiXCR on the multiplex PCR reads; one entry per CDR3 protein. The sample includes 120,000 to 150,000 distinct CDR3 sequences, approximately 64% of them seen just once. The template was RNA from unsorted bulk tissue. Chemotherapy-naive patients with new lung cancer underwent thoracic surgery in China, August–November 2014. The sequence derives from a man in his sixties with small cell lung cancer. Sequencing was carried out using lung tumor tissue.

The CDR3 here is CASRDASRRGNEQFF. The DNA of the CDR3 is TGTGCCAGCAGAGACGCTAGCAGGAGAGGGAATGAGCAGTTCTTC. The rearrangement joins TRBV6-2 or TRBV6-3 to TRBJ2-1; TRBD2 might be the D (5 bases). Trimming removed 6 bases at V and 7 bases at J, with 19 bases between. From germline, CDR1 is MNHEY and CDR2 SVGEGT. The CDR3 is 15 amino acids.